Following are 20 T cell receptor delta chains from one sample sequenced in a study of γδ T cells in repeated Plasmodium falciparum infection. Bulk repertoires came from Vgamma9/Vdelta2+ or Vdelta2-negative gammadelta T cells flow-sorted from PBMC. TCRdb repeated clone calling on the multiplex PCR reads with CATT. This sample carries 45,000 to 60,000 delta-chain clones, more than 1.5% of them seen once, and the ten largest clones take approximately 25%. The sequenced sample was gamma-delta T cells from blood. Receptor source: a pool of human donors (malaria-infected and uninfected, not separated).

The sample holds a few counts of this clone. This DNA's translation and the protein TCRdb lists, from a much larger clone, do not match at residue 5, likely due to a read error; the protein shown is translated from the DNA. The chain links TRDV3 to TRDJ1; 13 bases fit TRDD3. TCRdb gives no J gene; it was assigned here by matching the DNA to germline. The length of the CDR3 is 21 residues. Germline V gene data show CDR1 as TVYSNPD and CDR2 as GDNSRS (reference sequence). V shed 5 bases and J 5 bases; nucleotides not matched to a gene: 29. In nucleotides, the CDR3 is TGTGCCACCTACCCTCCTTCTCTCTACTGGGGGATACGCGGTTTTTTTGATAAACTCATCTTT. It yields the protein CATYPPSLYWGIRGFFDKLIF.

In its sample, this clone was seen a few times. TCRdb shows a much larger clone's protein in place of this DNA's translation, and the two differ at residue 9, likely through a read error; the protein shown is translated from the DNA. The gene calls are TRDV1 and TRDJ1, with 10 bases identical to TRDD3. This CDR3 comprises 23 residues. The V gene's germline CDR1 is TSWWSYY and CDR2 QGS. Unmatched junction bases numbered 26, after V lost 4 bases and J lost 0 bases. The CDR3 nucleotides read TGTGCTCTTGGGGCACCCTATGAAGTCCTACTCTGGGGGATAGGAGCTTACACCGATAAACTCATCTTT. Amino acids: CALGAPYEVLLWGIGAYTDKLIF.

There are many counts of this clone. Translating this DNA gives a protein that differs at residue 5 from the TCRdb one, which belongs to a much larger clone; a read error is likely, and the protein shown is this translation. V gene TRDV3 combines with J gene TRDJ1, with 7 bases aligning to TRDD3. No J segment appears in TCRdb, so it was assigned here by matching the sequence to germline. In germline, CDR1 is TVYSNPD, CDR2 GDNSRS (reference sequence). The ends lost 1 base at V and 3 bases at J; junction bases unmatched: 23. The CDR3 length is 19 residues. CDR3 region: CAFKLPYAWGLRSSDKLIF. In nucleotides, the CDR3 is TGTGCCTTTAAACTCCCCTACGCCTGGGGGCTCCGCTCCTCCGATAAACTCATCTTT.

This clone was seen only a few times. This likely stems from a read error, as it lies one base from a far larger clone. The sample carries other DNA sequences with the same CDR3. The chain uses TRAV38-2/DV8 and TRDJ1, with 11 bases aligning to TRDD3. TCRdb lists no J gene, so it was determined here by aligning the DNA to germline. The germline gives CDR1 TSESDYY, CDR2 QEAYKQQN. V was clipped by 0 bases and J by 2 bases; unmatched bases: 33. CDR3 length: 26 amino acids. The CDR3 is CAYRSVIYSLRWGILRWRTGTDKLIF. For the CDR3, the DNA is TGTGCTTATAGGAGCGTGATTTACTCCCTCCGCTGGGGGATACTAAGGTGGAGAACAGGAACCGATAAACTCATCTTT.

This clone was recorded a few times. A read error likely explains why the TCRdb protein, taken from a much larger clone, differs from this DNA's translation at residue 8; the protein shown is translated from the DNA. The rearrangement uses TRDV3 and TRDJ1; the D is unclear. TCRdb leaves out the J gene; it was filled in here by matching the DNA to germline. V lost 4 bases, J lost 5 bases, and 32 bases lay in between. Germline assignment: CDR1 TVYSNPD and CDR2 GDNSRS (reference sequence). The CDR3 has 18 residues. The CDR3 loop reads CASRKNRFSLSRGDKLIF. In DNA, the CDR3 is TGTGCCTCCCGGAAAAATCGCTTCAGCCTTAGTCGTGGGGATAAACTCATCTTT.

The sample holds a few counts of this clone. With a far larger clone one base away, a read error is the likely cause. Other DNA variants within this sample encode the same CDR3. The chain couples TRDV3 to TRDJ1; 12 bases align to TRDD3. TCRdb gives no J gene; it was assigned here by matching the DNA to germline. The CDR3 runs to 21 residues. Losses at the gene ends were 4 bases for V and 3 bases for J; bases not matched to a gene: 27. In germline, CDR1 is TVYSNPD, CDR2 GDNSRS (reference sequence). CDR3 region: CASVRRSTGGYYKLSADKLIF. CDR3 sequence (DNA): TGTGCCTCCGTACGGAGGTCTACTGGGGGATACTATAAACTATCAGCCGATAAACTCATCTTT.

On this clone: One base separates it from a far larger clone, so it is likely a read error. Other DNA sequences within the sample encode an identical CDR3. The rearrangement uses TRDV1 and TRDJ1; 7 bases line up with TRDD2. CDR1 and CDR2 (germline): TSWWSYY, QGS. The J segment lost 6 bases and the V segment lost 2 bases, leaving 3 bases of the junction unmatched. The CDR3 covers 13 residues. The CDR3 region has the DNA TGTGCTCTTGGGGAAGTTCCTACAAATAAACTCATCTTT. Translated, it gives CALGEVPTNKLIF.

This clone has ten or more counts. TCRdb attributes to this sequence the protein of a much larger clone, which differs from the DNA translation at residue 17; a read error is likely, and the protein displayed is translated from the DNA. The chain employs TRDV3 and TRDJ1; TRDD3 aligns across 7 bases. The CDR3 loop spans 19 amino acids. Germline CDR1 reads TVYSNPD; CDR2 reads GDNSRS (reference sequence). The CDR3 bases are TGTGCCTTTAAATTCCCCTACGCCTGGGGGCTCCGCTCCTCCGATAAACCCATCTTT. Encoded protein: CAFKFPYAWGLRSSDKPIF. Together with reference TRDV3 and TRDJ1, the CDR3 gives the full variable domain: CDKVTQSSPDQTVASGSEVVLLCTYDTVYSNPDLFWYRIRPDYSFQFVFYGDNSRSEGADFTQGRFSVKHILTQKAFHLVISPVRTEDSATYYCAFKFPYAWGLRSSDKPIFGKGTRVTVEP.

In this sample, this clone turned up many times. TCRdb's entry gives the protein of a much larger clone, which mismatches this DNA's translation at residue 15, likely from a read error; the protein reported here is translated from the DNA. The rearrangement uses TRDV3 and TRDJ1, with 7 bases fitting TRDD3. The J gene is not listed in TCRdb, so it was assigned here from a DNA match to germline. Germline CDR1 is TVYSNPD and CDR2 is GDNSRS (reference sequence). The CDR3 extends over 18 amino acids. The CDR3 loop is CASRKNRLSLSRGDRLIF. CDR3 DNA sequence: TGTGCCTCCCGGAAAAATCGCCTCAGCCTTAGTCGTGGGGATAGACTCATCTTT. Looking up the rest from reference TRDV3 and TRDJ1 gives the full variable domain: CDKVTQSSPDQTVASGSEVVLLCTYDTVYSNPDLFWYRIRPDYSFQFVFYGDNSRSEGADFTQGRFSVKHILTQKAFHLVISPVRTEDSATYYCASRKNRLSLSRGDRLIFGKGTRVTVEP.

This clone was detected only a few times. A read error may explain this, as a much larger clone is one base away. The rearrangement links TRDV1 to TRDJ1, with 7 bases fitting TRDD3. In the absence of a J gene in TCRdb, the DNA was matched to germline to assign it here. CDR3 size: 21 residues. With 2 bases clipped from V and 0 bases from J, the junction kept 21 bases outside the gene matches. Germline lookup yields CDR1 TSWWSYY and CDR2 QGS. The CDR3 protein is CALGESPPPKRDTPYTDKLIF. The CDR3 nucleotides read TGTGCTCTTGGGGAATCCCCGCCGCCTAAGAGGGATACTCCCTACACCGATAAACTCATCTTT.

This clone was seen more than once but under ten times. Possible read error: a much larger clone is one base away. Other DNA sequences in this specimen translate into the identical CDR3. No J gene was assigned, while the V gene was called as TRDV2; no DNA check was done on the table's D call, TRDD3. This CDR3 is 20 amino acids long. Germline V gene lookup returns CDR1 GEAIGNYY and CDR2 EKD. The CDR3 nucleotides read TGTGCCTGTGACACCGTATTACCTGGGGGATACGCGCGGGGGCCCGATAAGCTCATCTTT. It translates to CACDTVLPGGYARGPDKLIF.

Details on this clone: The TCRdb protein comes from a much larger clone and disagrees with this DNA's translation at residue 16, likely due to a read error; the protein given here is derived from the DNA. The chain links TRDV1 to TRDJ1; 11 nucleotides match TRDD3. TCRdb gives no J gene; it was assigned here by matching the DNA to germline. Germline values: CDR1 TSWWSYY, CDR2 QGS. The CDR3 has 24 residues. The V segment lost 5 bases and the J segment 0 bases; nucleotides outside the gene matches: 29. CDR3 sequence reads: CALGHYIPVFDWGIVNLYTDKLIF. For the CDR3, the DNA is TGTGCTCTTGGGCACTACATACCCGTTTTCGACTGGGGGATAGTGAACCTGTACACCGATAAACTCATCTTT.

In the case of this clone: The amino acid sequence in TCRdb belongs to a much larger clone and departs from this DNA's translation at residue 15, likely a sequencing read error; the sequence shown is translated from the DNA. The J gene is TRDJ1, the V gene TRDV3; 12 positions match TRDD3. Since TCRdb gives no J gene, matching the DNA to germline was used here to assign it. This CDR3 region has 20 residues. V gave up 3 bases and J gave up 5 bases; unmatched junction bases: 25. Germline-derived CDR1 and CDR2 are TVYSNPD and GDNSRS (reference sequence). CDR3: CALITGLPPYWGIPADKLIF. DNA for the CDR3: TGTGCCTTGATAACAGGCCTTCCGCCGTACTGGGGGATACCGGCAGATAAACTCATCTTT.

This clone has at least ten counts. Different DNA sequences within this sample yield the same CDR3. This chain connects TRDV1 to TRDJ1; 8 bases align to TRDD3. Assignment of the J gene here rests on matching the DNA to germline, because TCRdb gives none. Trimming took 0 bases from V and 8 from J; bases not matched to a gene: 17. Germline CDR1 reads TSWWSYY; CDR2 reads QGS. CDR3 length: 18 residues. The CDR3 DNA reads TGTGCTCTTGGGGAACTAGACCCTGGACGAACTGGGGGTCCCAAACTCATCTTT. Protein product: CALGELDPGRTGGPKLIF.

In its sample, this clone was seen a few times. TCRdb records a much larger clone's protein for this DNA, with a difference at residue 14 that likely arises from a read error; the protein given is the translation of the DNA. The chain uses TRDV1 and TRDJ1; weak D call: TRDD3 (6 bases). Because TCRdb records no J gene, it was assigned here through a match of the DNA to germline. The CDR3 loop spans 17 amino acids. Germline lookup yields CDR1 TSWWSYY and CDR2 QGS. In DNA form, the CDR3 reads TGTGCTCTTGGGCCCCCGGGGGACCTACCGTACACCGATGAACTCATCTTT. Amino acids: CALGPPGDLPYTDELIF.

In its sample, this clone was seen many times. The TCRdb protein, from a much larger clone, departs from this DNA's translation at residue 10, likely by read error; the protein shown derives from the DNA. The V and J genes are TRDV1 and TRDJ1; D is perhaps TRDD2 (8 bases). The J gene, left out of TCRdb, was set here by checking the DNA against germline. The CDR3 contains 24 residues. Trimming took off 0 bases at V and 0 bases at J, with 35 bases between the two ends. Germline V CDR1 and CDR2: TSWWSYY, QGS. The CDR3 nucleotides read TGTGCTCTTGGGGAACTACGCCTTCCTATAACGCTGGGGGTTGGTCGGCTTTACACCGATAAACTCATCTTT. This sequence encodes CALGELRLPITLGVGRLYTDKLIF.

This clone was detected ten times or more. This specimen includes other DNA sequences encoding the same CDR3. The rearrangement uses TRDV1 and TRDJ1; TRDD3 aligns across 10 bases. CDR3 length equals 23 residues. Germline lookup yields CDR1 TSWWSYY and CDR2 QGS. The V gene end was trimmed by 1 base and the J gene end by 0 bases; junction bases not matched to a gene: 23. The CDR3 bases are TGTGCTCTTGGGGAACCGTCCACCTTTTTTCCTCTTGGGGGATACTTTTACACCGATAAACTCATCTTT. Protein sequence: CALGEPSTFFPLGGYFYTDKLIF.

This clone was seen only a few times. The protein held in TCRdb is that of a much larger clone and does not match this DNA's translation at residue 19, likely because of a read error; the protein shown is translated from the DNA. The chain has TRDV1 and TRDJ1; the D gene is possibly TRDD2 (9 bases). Since TCRdb gives no J gene, matching the DNA to germline was used here to assign it. CDR1 is TSWWSYY and CDR2 is QGS in the germline V gene. The CDR3 covers 25 residues. Deletions cut 0 bases from V and 2 bases from J, with 40 bases between. The CDR3 nucleotides read TGTGCTCTTGGGGAACTAGGGCCTTCCTACGGGGGGGACTGGGGATACTTATATCGGACCGATAAACTCATCTTT. Translating it yields CALGELGPSYGGDWGYLYRTDKLIF.

This clone was seen many times. This DNA's translation differs at residue 9 from TCRdb's protein, which comes from a much larger clone; a read error is likely, and the protein shown is translated from the DNA. The rearrangement joins TRDV1 to TRDJ1; 9 bases map to TRDD3. The J gene is absent in TCRdb and was assigned here via DNA matching to germline. The germline gives CDR1 TSWWSYY, CDR2 QGS. The CDR3 extends over 19 amino acids. V dropped 1 base and J dropped 1; count of bases not matched to a gene: 13. CDR3 bases: TGTGCTCTTGGGGAACGTTCCCCCAGCTGGGGGATCCCCACCGATAAACTCATCTTT. Residues: CALGERSPSWGIPTDKLIF.

This clone was observed a handful of times. TCRdb shows a much larger clone's protein in place of this DNA's translation, and the two differ at residue 13, likely through a read error; the protein shown is translated from the DNA. V and J are TRAV38-2/DV8 and TRDJ1, with D maybe TRDD3 (6 bases). The J gene comes from matching the DNA to germline here; TCRdb lacks it. Trimming took off 2 bases at V and 0 bases at J, with 35 bases between the two ends. The CDR3 runs to 23 residues. The germline V gene has CDR1 TSESDYY and CDR2 QEAYKQQN. The CDR3 DNA follows: TGTGCTTATAGGAGTATTATTAGCCTTTCCAACTGGAGGATACTACCGAACACCGATAAACTCATCTTT. Its translation: CAYRSIISLSNWRILPNTDKLIF.